The 10 T cell receptor beta chains below all came from one sample that was sequenced in a study of OX40 agonist ivuxolimab in advanced cancers. Receptor amplification or capture employed the immunoSEQ multiplex PCR assay. In its TCRdb copy, this immuneACCESS table keeps in-frame sequences only and misses some clones. Where compared with another copy, unresolved V genes explain less than half of these, and the others have no known cause. The sample data list about 40,000 clones, and 70% to 90% of these were observed just once. The ten largest account for about an eighth of the sample. Source: CD4+ or CD8+ T cells sorted from blood, taken in a trial of the OX40 agonist ivuxolimab. The source of these receptors is an adult with an advanced solid tumor such as melanoma, head and neck, liver or kidney cancer.

In its sample, this clone ranks as large. This CDR3 is also generated by other DNA sequences in the sample. This chain joins TRBV6-5 and TRBJ1-5; D perhaps matches TRBD1 (5 bases). V gave up 0 bases and J gave up 3 bases, with 9 bases separating them. This CDR3 has 15 residues. Germline assignment: CDR1 MNHEY and CDR2 SVGAGI. The CDR3 loop reads CASSYSGGSNQPQHF. Here the CDR3 DNA reads TGTGCCAGCAGTTACTCGGGGGGGTCCAATCAGCCCCAGCATTTT.

This sequence joins TRBV5-1 and TRBJ2-2; 8 bases line up with TRBD2. The CDR3 totals 16 residues. V gave up 6 bases and J gave up 6 bases; unmatched junction bases: 13. Per germline, CDR1 SGHRS and CDR2 YFSETQ. In DNA, the CDR3 is TGCGCCAGCACCCCGGGAGGGACCGGCGCGCCCGGGGAGCTGTTTTTT. Its translation: CASTPGGTGAPGELFF. Based on the CDR3 plus reference TRBV5-1 and TRBJ2-2, the full variable domain is KAGVTQTPRYLIKTRGQQVTLSCSPISGHRSVSWYQQTPGQGLQFLFEYFSETQRNKGNFPGRFSGRQFSNSRSEMNVSTLELGDSALYLCASTPGGTGAPGELFFGEGSRLTVL.

This chain links TRBV19 with TRBJ2-1, with 7 bases matching TRBD2. Germline lookup yields CDR1 LNHDA and CDR2 SQIVND (reference sequence). J was trimmed by 0 bases and V by 7 bases; bases with no gene match: 6. This CDR3 has 15 residues. CDR3 DNA sequence: TGTGCCAGTACGGCTAGCGGAAGCTCCTACAATGAGCAGTTCTTC. Protein product: CASTASGSSYNEQFF.

The V call is TRBV15, the J call TRBJ2-2; a weak D match, TRBD1 (5 bases). Trimming cost V 4 bases and J 3 bases, with 18 bases left between them. This CDR3 has 17 amino acids. Germline CDR1 reads LNHNV; CDR2 reads YYDKDF (reference sequence). The CDR3 DNA reads as TGTGCCACCAGCACCAGTCCAGGGAAAACGGACACCGGGGAGCTGTTTTTT. It yields the protein CATSTSPGKTDTGELFF.

The chain couples TRBV6-5 to TRBJ1-1; D might be TRBD1 (5 bases). The V and J ends lost 5 bases and 2 bases respectively, with 9 bases between them. CDR1 is MNHEY and CDR2 is SVGAGI in the germline V gene. The CDR3 is 13 residues long. The CDR3 loop is CASSETGNTEAFF. DNA for the CDR3: TGTGCCAGCAGTGAAACAGGAAACACTGAAGCTTTCTTT.

Judged by abundance, this clone is medium-sized. The chain carries TRBV27 and TRBJ1-1; 11 nucleotides match TRBD1. CDR3 length equals 15 residues. V gave up 4 bases and J gave up 0 bases; unmatched junction bases: 1. Germline lookup yields CDR1 MNHEY and CDR2 SMNVEV (reference sequence). The CDR3 region is CASSWTGGMNTEAFF. In DNA form, the CDR3 reads TGTGCCAGCAGTTGGACAGGGGGCATGAACACTGAAGCTTTCTTT.

This chain joins TRBV30 and TRBJ1-5; D is perhaps TRBD1 (6 bases). Between the trimmed V and J ends, which lost 0 bases and 7 bases, there was a span of 13 bases. This CDR3 comprises 14 residues. Germline V gives CDR1 GTSNPN, CDR2 SVGIG (reference sequence). For the CDR3, the DNA is TGTGCCTGGAGTGTGCCAGGGGAGGTCCAGCCCCAGCATTTT. Its translation: CAWSVPGEVQPQHF.

The chain couples TRBV5-4 to TRBJ1-1; D possibly corresponds to TRBD1 (5 bases). This CDR3 has 14 residues. CDR1 and CDR2 (germline): SGHNT, YYREEE (reference sequence). The V end was cut by 4 bases, the J end by 4 bases, with 14 bases between. The CDR3 sequence is CASSPPGRSTEAFF. CDR3 sequence (DNA): TGTGCCAGCAGCCCCCCGGGACGGAGCACTGAAGCTTTCTTT.

The CDR3 protein is CASSLAGVGQPQHF. The CDR3, as DNA: TGTGCCAGCAGCTTAGCCGGAGTGGGTCAGCCCCAGCATTTT. The chain joins TRBV11-2 to TRBJ1-5; no definite D call. Trimming took off 1 base at V and 6 bases at J, with 10 bases between the two ends. This CDR3 is built from 14 residues. CDR1 and CDR2 (germline): SGHAT, FQNNGV.

CDR3 amino acids: CASSLGTRRSRLDEQFF. DNA for the CDR3: TGTGCCAGCAGCTTAGGGACTAGAAGGTCTCGTCTCGATGAGCAGTTCTTC. This rearrangement joins TRBV11-2 to TRBJ2-1; TRBD2 aligns across 7 bases. Germline V gives CDR1 SGHAT, CDR2 FQNNGV. The CDR3 sequence is 17 residues long. Germline trimming cut 1 base from V and 8 bases from J; bases unmatched to any gene: 14.